A selection of T cell receptor beta chains follows, all from one sample in a study of T-cell memory formation after mild COVID-19. TCRdb itself ran the 5' RACE reads through MiXCR, one entry per CDR3 protein. The sample has about 350,000 distinct CDR3 sequences; around 30% are singletons. Sequencing was carried out using PBMCs or a T cell subset sorted from them (not recorded which). These receptors all come from an adult woman who had mild COVID-19 (a few samples of this study predate the infection). Cell type and time point are not known. Both conserved end residues are part of each CDR3. A D gene is named only where the DNA matches it firmly. The size entry is marked missing in some rows and otherwise reads once, few, many or a size class.

j_call v_call clone_size d_call cdr3_nt cdr3_aa
TRBJ2-5 TRBV20-1 NA TRBD2 TGCAGTGCTAGAGATCTAGCGGGAGGGCAAGAGACCCAGTACTTC CSARDLAGGQETQYF
TRBJ2-5 TRBV9 few TRBD1 TGTGCCAGCAGCGTGCAGGGGGCGTGGGGCCAAGAGACCCAGTACTTC CASSVQGAWGQETQYF
TRBJ2-7 TRBV7-6 few TRBD1 TGTGCCAGCAGCTTCGGGACAGGGCGCTACGAGCAGTACTTC CASSFGTGRYEQYF
TRBJ2-2 TRBV5-1 few TRBD1 TGCGCCAGCAGCCGCCCGGGACAGGGGGGATACACCGGGGAGCTGTTTTTT CASSRPGQGGYTGELFF
TRBJ2-1 TRBV12-3/TRBV12-4 NA TRBD1 TGTGCCAGCAGTGGCTTGGGGACAGGGCATAGAAGCTCCTACAATGAGCAGTTCTTC CASSGLGTGHRSSYNEQFF
TRBJ2-1 TRBV29-1 few TRBD2 TGCAGTGCCAGCGGGAGCTCCTACAATGAGCAGTTCTTC CSASGSSYNEQFF
TRBJ1-1 TRBV5-4 few NA TGTGCCAGCAGCCCTCTGCAGGGAACGAACACTGAAGCTTTCTTT CASSPLQGTNTEAFF
TRBJ2-7 TRBV7-9 NA TRBD2 TGTGCCAGCAGCTGGACTAGCGGGAGATTCAACGAGCAGTACTTC CASSWTSGRFNEQYF
TRBJ1-1 TRBV19 NA NA TGTGCCAGTAGTCCCCCGGACGGGAACACTGAAGCTTTCTTT CASSPPDGNTEAFF
TRBJ2-3 TRBV15 few TRBD2 TGTGCCACCAGCAGAGAAGCGGGAGTCCCCACAGATACGCAGTATTTT CATSREAGVPTDTQYF
TRBJ1-6 TRBV7-2 few TRBD1 TGTGCCAGCAGCTTAGGGACAGGGTATAATTCACCCCTCCACTTT CASSLGTGYNSPLHF
TRBJ1-1 TRBV5-1 NA NA TGCGCCAGCAGCCGGACCACAAACACTGAAGCTTTCTTT CASSRTTNTEAFF
TRBJ1-4 TRBV12-3/TRBV12-4 NA NA TGTGCCAGCAGCCCTCGGTGGACGGTCTCTGAAAAACTGTTTTTT CASSPRWTVSEKLFF
TRBJ2-3 TRBV20-1 NA TRBD2 TGCAGTGCTAGAGATTATCAGCGGGAGCTTACAGATACGCAGTATTTT CSARDYQRELTDTQYF
TRBJ2-2 TRBV7-9 NA NA TGTGCCAGCAGCTTAGGGTCCCCGGAGCTGTTTTTT CASSLGSPELFF
TRBJ2-5 TRBV9 NA NA TGTGCCAGCAGCGTAGATCGGGGCGGAAAGACCCAGTACTTC CASSVDRGGKTQYF
TRBJ1-2 TRBV29-1 NA NA TGCAGCGTTGAATTGCGGGACTATGGCTACACCTTC CSVELRDYGYTF
TRBJ2-2 TRBV20-1 few TRBD2 TGCAGTGCCCCCAGCGGGAGGGACGCCGGGGAGCTGTTTTTT CSAPSGRDAGELFF
TRBJ1-3 TRBV11-2 few NA TGTGCCACCAGACAGTTTCTAACTGGAAACACCATATATTTT CATRQFLTGNTIYF
TRBJ1-5 TRBV3-1 NA NA TGTGCCAGCAGCCAAACGATAGGACAGTCGCTTTATAGCAATCAGCCCCAGCATTTT CASSQTIGQSLYSNQPQHF
TRBJ2-5 TRBV7-6 many NA TGTGCCAGCAGCCCCGGGGACCAAGAGACCCAGTACTTC CASSPGDQETQYF
TRBJ1-2 TRBV7-8 NA NA TGTGCCAGCAGCTTAAGGGATCTAGGTGGCTATGGCTACACCTTC CASSLRDLGGYGYTF
TRBJ2-3 TRBV7-9 few NA TGTGCCAGCAGCTTACAAGGAGGGAGCACAGATACGCAGTATTTT CASSLQGGSTDTQYF
TRBJ2-1 TRBV6-4 few NA TGTGCCAGCAGTGACTTCCCCGGGGGCAATGAGCAGTTCTTC CASSDFPGGNEQFF
TRBJ1-5 TRBV12-3/TRBV12-4 NA TRBD1 TGTGCCTCGAAGCAACAGGGGAGTTTTGGCAATCAGCCCCAGCATTTT CASKQQGSFGNQPQHF
TRBJ1-1 TRBV9 NA NA TGTGCCAGCAGCGTATTGGAGAACACTGAAGCTTTCTTT CASSVLENTEAFF
TRBJ1-1 TRBV4-1 few NA TGCGCCAGCAGCCAAGATCCAGCGACGAACACTGAAGCTTTCTTT CASSQDPATNTEAFF
TRBJ2-7 TRBV5-1 NA TRBD1 TGCGCCAGCAGCAAGGGACAGGGGGCCTTCCTGAGCTACGAGCAGTACTTC CASSKGQGAFLSYEQYF
TRBJ2-2 TRBV7-9 NA TRBD2 TGTGCCAGCAGCTCTCCTAGCGGGAGTCAAACCGGGGAGCTGTTTTTT CASSSPSGSQTGELFF
TRBJ2-1 TRBV27 NA NA TGTGCCAGCAGTTTCAGCCAGAGCTCCTACAATGAGCAGTTCTTC CASSFSQSSYNEQFF
TRBJ2-1 TRBV14 NA TRBD2 TGTGCCAGCAGCCAAGCAGCGGGGGTTGTGAATGAGCAGTTCTTC CASSQAAGVVNEQFF
TRBJ2-2 TRBV30 NA NA TGTGCCTCGCGGGGGCTAGGCACCGGGGAGCTGTTTTTT CASRGLGTGELFF
TRBJ1-1 TRBV3-1 few TRBD1 TGTGCCAGCAGCCTGGGGGACAGGTATGCTTTCTTT CASSLGDRYAFF
TRBJ2-1 TRBV5-5 NA NA TGTGCCAGCAGCTTACCCGGGCCTTATGAGCAGTTCTTC CASSLPGPYEQFF
TRBJ1-4 TRBV4-1 NA NA TGCGCCAGCAGCCCTTACAGGAATGAAAAACTGTTTTTT CASSPYRNEKLFF
TRBJ2-1 TRBV6-5 few TRBD2 TGTGCCAGCAGTTACCGACTAGCAGACAATGAGCAGTTCTTC CASSYRLADNEQFF
TRBJ2-1 TRBV5-1 few TRBD2 TGCGCCAGCAGCCTCCCGGGGGGACTAGCTCGGTTGGGCTACAATGAGCAGTTCTTC CASSLPGGLARLGYNEQFF
TRBJ1-1 TRBV7-8 few NA TGTGCCAGCAGCCACCCGAGCAGCGTAGCTTTCTTT CASSHPSSVAFF
TRBJ2-7 TRBV13 NA NA TGTGCCAGCAGCTCATACAGTTATCACGAGCAGTACTTC CASSSYSYHEQYF
TRBJ2-5 TRBV25-1 few TRBD2 TGTGCCAGCAGTCGACTAGCGGGGGTCCAAGAGACCCAGTACTTC CASSRLAGVQETQYF
TRBJ2-7 TRBV29-1 NA NA TGCAGCATTAAACAGGGTCCCTACGAGCAGTACTTC CSIKQGPYEQYF
TRBJ2-2 TRBV5-1 NA TRBD2 TGCGCCAGCAGCGTGGCCGGGACTATAAACACCGGGGAGCTGTTTTTT CASSVAGTINTGELFF
TRBJ2-2 TRBV5-1 NA TRBD2 TGCGCCAGCCGCCAGACGGGGGGTGCGAACACCGGGGAGCTGTTTTTT CASRQTGGANTGELFF
TRBJ2-1 TRBV7-2 NA NA TGTGCCAGCAGCCCGAGGGCAGGACGCCTAAACAATGAGCAGTTCTTC CASSPRAGRLNNEQFF
TRBJ2-7 TRBV6-1 NA TRBD2 TGTGCCAGCAGGGGAGGGACTAGCGGGTTCCACGAGCAGTACTTC CASRGGTSGFHEQYF
TRBJ1-1 TRBV7-9 once NA TGTGCCAGCAGCTCATGGGAGTCGGACGCTGAAGCTTTCTTT CASSSWESDAEAFF
TRBJ1-2 TRBV6-5 NA TRBD1 TGTGCCAGCAGCCCGACAGGGTACGGCTATGGCTACACCTTC CASSPTGYGYGYTF
TRBJ1-5 TRBV19 NA NA TGTGCCAGTAGTATACGAGGGTTTCAGCCCCAGCATTTT CASSIRGFQPQHF
TRBJ2-1 TRBV11-3 NA NA TGTGCCAGCAGCCCGAAGCGGGGCAGGGGGTCTTACAATGAGCAGTTCTTC CASSPKRGRGSYNEQFF
TRBJ2-1 TRBV23-1 NA NA TGCGCCAGCAGTCCGACAGCGGTTGAGCAGTTCTTC CASSPTAVEQFF
TRBJ2-7 TRBV25-1 NA NA TGTGCCAGCAGTGGGGAAAGGGACTTAAACTACGAGCAGTACTTC CASSGERDLNYEQYF
TRBJ2-5 TRBV7-2 few NA TGTGCCAGCAGCTCAATCTCTCTCGGGAGCCAGTACTTC CASSSISLGSQYF